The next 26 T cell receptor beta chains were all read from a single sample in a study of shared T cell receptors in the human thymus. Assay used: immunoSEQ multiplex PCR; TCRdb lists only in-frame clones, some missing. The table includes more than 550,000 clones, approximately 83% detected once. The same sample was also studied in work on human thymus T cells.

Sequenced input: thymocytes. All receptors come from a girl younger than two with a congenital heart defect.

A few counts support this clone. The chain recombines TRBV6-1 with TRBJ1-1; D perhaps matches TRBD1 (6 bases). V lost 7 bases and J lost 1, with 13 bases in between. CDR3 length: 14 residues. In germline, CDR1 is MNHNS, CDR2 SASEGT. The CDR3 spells CASTSMTGNTEAFF. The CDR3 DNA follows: TGTGCCAGCACCTCGATGACAGGGAACACTGAAGCTTTCTTT.

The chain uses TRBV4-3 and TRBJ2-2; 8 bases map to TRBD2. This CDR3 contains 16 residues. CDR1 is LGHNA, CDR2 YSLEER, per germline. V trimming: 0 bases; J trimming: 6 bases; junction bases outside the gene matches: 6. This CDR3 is CASSQDDSGVSGELFF. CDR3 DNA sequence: TGCGCCAGCAGCCAAGATGATAGCGGGGTATCCGGGGAGCTGTTTTTT.

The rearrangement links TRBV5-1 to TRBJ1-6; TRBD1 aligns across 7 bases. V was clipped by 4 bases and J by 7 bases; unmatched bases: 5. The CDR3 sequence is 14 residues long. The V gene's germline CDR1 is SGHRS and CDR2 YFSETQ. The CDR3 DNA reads TGCGCCAGCAGCAAGCGGACAGGAAATTCACCCCTCCACTTT. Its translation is CASSKRTGNSPLHF.

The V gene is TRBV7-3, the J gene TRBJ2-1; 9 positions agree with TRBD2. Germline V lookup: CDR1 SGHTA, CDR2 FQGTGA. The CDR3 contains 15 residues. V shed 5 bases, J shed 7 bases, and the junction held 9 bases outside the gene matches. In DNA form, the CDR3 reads TGTGCCAGCAGCCCCAGCGGGGGGCCTCGTAATGAGCAGTTCTTC. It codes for CASSPSGGPRNEQFF.

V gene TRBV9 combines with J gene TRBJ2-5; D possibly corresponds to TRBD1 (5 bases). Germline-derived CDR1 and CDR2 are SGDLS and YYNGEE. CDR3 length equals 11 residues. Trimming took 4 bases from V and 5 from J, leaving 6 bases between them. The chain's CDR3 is CASSPGETQYF. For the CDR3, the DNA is TGTGCCAGCAGCCCAGGGGAGACCCAGTACTTC.

DNA of the CDR3: TGTGCCAGCAGTTCCCTGATCGGGGGTCGCTACACCTTC. Translation gives CASSSLIGGRYTF. The chain combines TRBV28 with TRBJ1-2, with D tentatively TRBD1 (5 bases). CDR3 size: 13 residues. Germline-derived CDR1 and CDR2 are MDHEN and SYDVKM. V lost 4 bases to trimming and J lost 9 bases, with 15 bases between them.

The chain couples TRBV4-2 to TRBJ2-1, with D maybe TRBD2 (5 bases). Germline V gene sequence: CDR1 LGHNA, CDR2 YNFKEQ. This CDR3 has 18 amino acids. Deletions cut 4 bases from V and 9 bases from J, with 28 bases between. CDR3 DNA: TGTGCCAGCAGCCGACAAGAGCCACCGGGATCGGTGAGCGGTGAGCAGTTCTTC. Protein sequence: CASSRQEPPGSVSGEQFF.

CDR3 in DNA: TGCAGTGCTAGAGATAGAGTTGAAGCTTTCTTT. Translation gives CSARDRVEAFF. The rearrangement links TRBV20-1 to TRBJ1-1; D is undetermined. V was trimmed by 0 bases and J by 7 bases, leaving 6 bases between them. The CDR3 contains 11 residues. The V gene's germline CDR1 is DFQATT and CDR2 SNEGSKA (reference sequence).

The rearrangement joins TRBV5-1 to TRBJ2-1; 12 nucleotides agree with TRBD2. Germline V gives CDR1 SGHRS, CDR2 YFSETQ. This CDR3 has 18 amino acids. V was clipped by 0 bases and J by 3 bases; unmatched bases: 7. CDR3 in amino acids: CASSLGSSGGGGYNEQFF. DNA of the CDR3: TGCGCCAGCAGCTTGGGATCTAGCGGGGGGGGAGGCTACAATGAGCAGTTCTTC. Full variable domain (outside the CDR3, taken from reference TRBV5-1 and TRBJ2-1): KAGVTQTPRYLIKTRGQQVTLSCSPISGHRSVSWYQQTPGQGLQFLFEYFSETQRNKGNFPGRFSGRQFSNSRSEMNVSTLELGDSALYLCASSLGSSGGGGYNEQFFGPGTRLTVL.

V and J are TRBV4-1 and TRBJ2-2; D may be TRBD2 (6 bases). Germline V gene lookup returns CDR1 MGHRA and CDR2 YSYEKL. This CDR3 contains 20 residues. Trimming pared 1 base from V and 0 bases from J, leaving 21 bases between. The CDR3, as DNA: TGCGCCAGCAGCCAAGTCTTGATCCGGGACTTCACAACGAACACCGGGGAGCTGTTTTTT. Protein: CASSQVLIRDFTTNTGELFF.

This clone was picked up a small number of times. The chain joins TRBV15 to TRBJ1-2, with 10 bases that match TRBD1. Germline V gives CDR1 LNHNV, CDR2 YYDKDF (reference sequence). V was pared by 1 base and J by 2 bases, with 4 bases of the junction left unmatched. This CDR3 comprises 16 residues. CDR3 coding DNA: TGTGCCACCAGCAGAGCGGGACAGGGGAGGAACTATGGCTACACCTTC. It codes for CATSRAGQGRNYGYTF.

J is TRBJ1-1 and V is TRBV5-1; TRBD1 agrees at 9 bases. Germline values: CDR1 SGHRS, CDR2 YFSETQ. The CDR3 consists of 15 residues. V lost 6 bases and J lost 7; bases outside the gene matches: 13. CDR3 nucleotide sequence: TGCGCCAGCACCCCTAACAGGGGGCGGAATGGTGAAGCTTTCTTT. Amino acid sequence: CASTPNRGRNGEAFF.

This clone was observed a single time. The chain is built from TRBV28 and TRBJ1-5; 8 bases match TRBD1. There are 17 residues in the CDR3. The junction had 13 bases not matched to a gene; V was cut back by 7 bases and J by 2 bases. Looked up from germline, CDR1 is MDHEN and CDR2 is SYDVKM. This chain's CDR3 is CASTLGQAKIGNQPQHF. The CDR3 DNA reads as TGTGCCAGCACCCTGGGACAGGCCAAAATCGGCAATCAGCCCCAGCATTTT.

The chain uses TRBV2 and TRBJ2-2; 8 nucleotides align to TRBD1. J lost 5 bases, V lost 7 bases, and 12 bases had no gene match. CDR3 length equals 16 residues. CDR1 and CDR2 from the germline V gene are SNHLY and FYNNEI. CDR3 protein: CASTLDRVSPTGELFF. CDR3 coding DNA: TGTGCCAGCACCCTGGACAGGGTTTCCCCTACCGGGGAGCTGTTTTTT. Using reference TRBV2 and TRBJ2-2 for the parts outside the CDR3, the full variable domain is EPEVTQTPSHQVTQMGQEVILRCVPISNHLYFYWYRQILGQKVEFLVSFYNNEISEKSEIFDDQFSVERPDGSNFTLKIRSTKLEDSAMYFCASTLDRVSPTGELFFGEGSRLTVL.

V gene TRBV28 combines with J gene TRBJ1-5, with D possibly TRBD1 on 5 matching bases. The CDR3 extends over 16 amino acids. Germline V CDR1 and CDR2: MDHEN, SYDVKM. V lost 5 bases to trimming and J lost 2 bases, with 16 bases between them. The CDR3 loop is CASSALEGAGNQPQHF. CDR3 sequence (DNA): TGTGCCAGCAGTGCCCTAGAAGGGGCCGGCAATCAGCCCCAGCATTTT.

The CDR3 coding sequence is TGTGCCACCAGCACGGGTAGAGTTCAGCCCCAGCATTTT. Translation gives CATSTGRVQPQHF. V is TRBV15 and J is TRBJ1-5; D remains unclear. Germline V lookup: CDR1 LNHNV, CDR2 YYDKDF (reference sequence). V was trimmed by 4 bases and J by 6 bases, leaving 10 bases between them. This CDR3 contains 13 residues.

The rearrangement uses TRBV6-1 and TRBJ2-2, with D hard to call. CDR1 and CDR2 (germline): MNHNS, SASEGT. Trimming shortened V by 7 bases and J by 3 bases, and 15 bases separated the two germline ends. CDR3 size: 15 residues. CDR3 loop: CASIPKPNYTGELFF. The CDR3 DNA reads TGTGCCAGCATCCCAAAGCCTAACTACACCGGGGAGCTGTTTTTT.

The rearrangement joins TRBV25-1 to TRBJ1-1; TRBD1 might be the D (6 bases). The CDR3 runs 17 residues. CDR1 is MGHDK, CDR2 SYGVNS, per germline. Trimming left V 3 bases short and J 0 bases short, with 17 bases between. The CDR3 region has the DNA TGTGCCAGCAGTGACGGACCAGGGGCCTCCATGAACACTGAAGCTTTCTTT. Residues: CASSDGPGASMNTEAFF. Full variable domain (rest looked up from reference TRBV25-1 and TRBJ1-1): EADIYQTPRYLVIGTGKKITLECSQTMGHDKMYWYQQDPGMELHLIHYSYGVNSTEKGDLSSESTVSRIRTEHFPLTLESARPSHTSQYLCASSDGPGASMNTEAFFGQGTRLTVV.

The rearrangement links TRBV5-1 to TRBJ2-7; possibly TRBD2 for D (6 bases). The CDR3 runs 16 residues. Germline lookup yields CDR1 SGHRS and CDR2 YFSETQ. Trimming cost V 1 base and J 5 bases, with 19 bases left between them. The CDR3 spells CASSLSGLRGRHEQYF. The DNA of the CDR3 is TGCGCCAGCAGCTTGTCGGGTTTGCGGGGCCGGCACGAGCAGTACTTC.

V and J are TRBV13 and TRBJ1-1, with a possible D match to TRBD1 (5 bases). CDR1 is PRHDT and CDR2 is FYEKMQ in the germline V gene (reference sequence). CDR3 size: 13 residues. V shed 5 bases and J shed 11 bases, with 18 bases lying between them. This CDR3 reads CASSLNLGEAAFF. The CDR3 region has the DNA TGTGCCAGCAGCCTGAATTTAGGGGAGGCGGCTTTCTTT.

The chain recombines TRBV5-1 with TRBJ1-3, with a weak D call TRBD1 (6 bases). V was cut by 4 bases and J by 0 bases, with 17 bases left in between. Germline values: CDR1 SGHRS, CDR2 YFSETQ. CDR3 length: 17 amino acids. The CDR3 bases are TGCGCCAGCAGCCGTACCCCAACAGGGCGCTCTGGAAACACCATATATTTT. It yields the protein CASSRTPTGRSGNTIYF.

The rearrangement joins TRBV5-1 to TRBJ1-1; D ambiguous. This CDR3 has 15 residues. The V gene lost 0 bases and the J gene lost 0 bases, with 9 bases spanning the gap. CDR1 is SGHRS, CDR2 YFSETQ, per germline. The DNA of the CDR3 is TGCGCCAGCAGCTTGGTGCCGGGAATGAACACTGAAGCTTTCTTT. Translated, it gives CASSLVPGMNTEAFF. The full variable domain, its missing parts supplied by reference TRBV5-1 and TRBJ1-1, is KAGVTQTPRYLIKTRGQQVTLSCSPISGHRSVSWYQQTPGQGLQFLFEYFSETQRNKGNFPGRFSGRQFSNSRSEMNVSTLELGDSALYLCASSLVPGMNTEAFFGQGTRLTVV.

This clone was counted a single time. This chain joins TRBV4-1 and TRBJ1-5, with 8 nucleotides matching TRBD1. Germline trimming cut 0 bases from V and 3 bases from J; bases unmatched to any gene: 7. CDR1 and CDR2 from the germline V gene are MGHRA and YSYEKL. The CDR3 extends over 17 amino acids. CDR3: CASSQDYETGDNQPQHF. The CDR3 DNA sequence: TGCGCCAGCAGCCAAGATTACGAGACAGGGGACAATCAGCCCCAGCATTTT.

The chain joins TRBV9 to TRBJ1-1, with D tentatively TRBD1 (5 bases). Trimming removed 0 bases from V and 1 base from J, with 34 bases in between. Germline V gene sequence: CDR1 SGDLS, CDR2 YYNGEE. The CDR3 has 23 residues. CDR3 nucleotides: TGTGCCAGCAGCGTAGACAGGTCGGGAGACCCTGTGACGCACGACGGAGAGAACACTGAAGCTTTCTTT. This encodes CASSVDRSGDPVTHDGENTEAFF.

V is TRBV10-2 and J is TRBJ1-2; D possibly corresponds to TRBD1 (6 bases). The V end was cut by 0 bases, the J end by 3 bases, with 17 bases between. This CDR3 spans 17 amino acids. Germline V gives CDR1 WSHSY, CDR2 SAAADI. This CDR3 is CASSESTPQGSYYGYTF. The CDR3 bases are TGCGCCAGCAGTGAGTCGACGCCCCAGGGGTCCTACTATGGCTACACCTTC.

The CDR3 coding sequence is TGTGCCAGCTCACCATTTATGAAGGCTAGCGGGGGGCGCCAAGAGACCCAGTACTTC. Its protein product is CASSPFMKASGGRQETQYF. The J gene is TRBJ2-5, the V gene TRBV18; 11 positions match TRBD2. Germline V CDR1 and CDR2: KGHSH, LQKENI. CDR3 size: 19 residues. Trimming removed 2 bases from V and 1 base from J; junction bases left unmatched: 12.